The 3 T cell receptor beta chains presented below share a single source sample, sequenced in a study of beta chain features in type 1 diabetes. Sequenced material consisted of expressed TCRB transcripts (all of the isolated RNA was reverse transcribed). Sequenced by immunoSEQ multiplex PCR; TCRdb stores in-frame clones only, minus some. The sample holds 810,000 or so clones, under 20% seen once. Sequencing was carried out using naive CD4+ T cells from blood. These receptors were collected from a woman aged 18-29 years in good health.

The gene calls are TRBV2 and TRBJ2-5; D is unresolved. Germline V gene sequence: CDR1 SNHLY, CDR2 FYNNEI. V was trimmed by 8 bases and J by 6 bases, leaving 13 bases between them. The CDR3 contains 12 residues. CDR3 nucleotides: TGTGCCAGCCGCGGTCCACTGCAGACCCAGTACTTC. Encoded protein: CASRGPLQTQYF. Full variable domain (remainder filled in from reference TRBV2 and TRBJ2-5): EPEVTQTPSHQVTQMGQEVILRCVPISNHLYFYWYRQILGQKVEFLVSFYNNEISEKSEIFDDQFSVERPDGSNFTLKIRSTKLEDSAMYFCASRGPLQTQYFGPGTRLLVL.

The sample holds a few counts of this clone. The chain has TRBV25-1 and TRBJ2-1, with TRBD1 as a possible D gene (7 bases). With 4 bases removed from V and 3 bases from J, the gap between germline ends came to 10 bases. From germline, CDR1 is MGHDK and CDR2 SYGVNS. This CDR3 is built from 14 residues. CDR3 amino acids: CASSAGGLYNEQFF. The CDR3, as DNA: TGTGCCAGCAGTGCAGGGGGACTCTACAATGAGCAGTTCTTC.

This clone has a handful of counts. This chain connects TRBV5-1 to TRBJ2-3, with a possible D match to TRBD2 (5 bases). Trimming shortened V by 4 bases and J by 0 bases, and 12 bases separated the two germline ends. CDR1 is SGHRS and CDR2 is YFSETQ in the germline V gene. CDR3 length: 15 residues. The CDR3 DNA sequence: TGCGCCAGCAGCCCGGGGAATCCCAGCACAGATACGCAGTATTTT. Translated, it gives CASSPGNPSTDTQYF.